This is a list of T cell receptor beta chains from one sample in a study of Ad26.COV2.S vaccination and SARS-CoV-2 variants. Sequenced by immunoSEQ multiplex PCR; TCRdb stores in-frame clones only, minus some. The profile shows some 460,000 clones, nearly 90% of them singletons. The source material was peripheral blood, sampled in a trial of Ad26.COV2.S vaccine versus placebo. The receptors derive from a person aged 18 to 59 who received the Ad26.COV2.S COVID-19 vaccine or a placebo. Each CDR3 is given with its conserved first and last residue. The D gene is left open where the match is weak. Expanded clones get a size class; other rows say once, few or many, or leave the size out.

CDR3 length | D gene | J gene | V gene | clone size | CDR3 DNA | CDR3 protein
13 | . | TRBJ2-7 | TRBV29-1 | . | TGCAGCGCGTTATTGCCAGAAGCCTACGAGCAGTACTTC | CSALLPEAYEQYF
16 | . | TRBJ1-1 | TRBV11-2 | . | TGTGCCAGCAGCCCAGCAGGGTTTCCGACGAACACTGAAGCTTTCTTT | CASSPAGFPTNTEAFF
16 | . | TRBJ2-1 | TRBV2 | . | TGTGCCAGCACCCAAATGTTGGCGGGACCAAACAATGAGCAGTTCTTC | CASTQMLAGPNNEQFF
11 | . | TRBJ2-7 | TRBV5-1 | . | TGCGCCAGCAGCAGCACGGGGAGGCAGTACTTC | CASSSTGRQYF
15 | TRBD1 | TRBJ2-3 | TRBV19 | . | TGTGCCAGTAGTATGGGGGACAGGGCGGCAGATACGCAGTATTTT | CASSMGDRAADTQYF
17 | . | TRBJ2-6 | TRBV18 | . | TGTGCCAGCTCCCAAGGGAGAGCTAACTCTGGGGCCAACGTCCTGACTTTC | CASSQGRANSGANVLTF
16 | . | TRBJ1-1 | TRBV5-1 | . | TGCGCCAGCAGCCTTGGCCCGGGGGAGGGGAACACTGAAGCTTTCTTT | CASSLGPGEGNTEAFF
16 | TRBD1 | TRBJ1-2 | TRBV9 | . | TGTGCCAGCAGCGCCGACCCCCAGGGGGGGCCCGGTGGCTACACCTTC | CASSADPQGGPGGYTF
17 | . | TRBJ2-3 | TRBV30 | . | TGTGCCTGGTCCGGGACCCACCGACGCAGGGGCACAGATACGCAGTATTTT | CAWSGTHRRRGTDTQYF
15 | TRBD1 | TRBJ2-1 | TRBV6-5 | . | TGTGCCAGCAGAACGGACAGGGGCCTAAGGAATGAGCAGTTCTTC | CASRTDRGLRNEQFF
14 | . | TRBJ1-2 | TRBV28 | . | TGTGCCAGCAGTTTCGGCAGTCCGCCTCGTGGCTACACCTTC | CASSFGSPPRGYTF
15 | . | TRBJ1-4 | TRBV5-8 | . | TGTGCCAGCAGCCCCTTCAGGGGAGGTTACGAAAAACTGTTTTTT | CASSPFRGGYEKLFF
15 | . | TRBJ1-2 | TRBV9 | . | TGTGCCAGCAGCCCTAGTACCTTTGCGGAAAATGGCTACACCTTC | CASSPSTFAENGYTF
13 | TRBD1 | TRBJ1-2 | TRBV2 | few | TGTGCCAGCACGACCGGGACAGGGGACGGCTACACCTTC | CASTTGTGDGYTF
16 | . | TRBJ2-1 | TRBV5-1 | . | TGCGCCAGCAGCGCCGACGGACAGCTTTCCTACAATGAGCAGTTCTTC | CASSADGQLSYNEQFF
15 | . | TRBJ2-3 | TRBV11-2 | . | TGTGCCAGCAGCTTATCCGGCAGGAGCACAGATACGCAGTATTTT | CASSLSGRSTDTQYF
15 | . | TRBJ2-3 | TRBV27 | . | TGTGCCAGCAGTTCCAGGGGAATGGGCACAGATACGCAGTATTTT | CASSSRGMGTDTQYF
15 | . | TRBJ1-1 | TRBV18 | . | TGTGCCAGCTCACCACCTCCGGCAGGGAACACTGAAGCTTTCTTT | CASSPPPAGNTEAFF
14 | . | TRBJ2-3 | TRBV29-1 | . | TGCAGCTCTCGGAACAGGGAGGGGACAGATACGCAGTATTTT | CSSRNREGTDTQYF
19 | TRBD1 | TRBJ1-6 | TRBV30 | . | TGTGCCTGGAGTGTTACAAGGACAGGAGGCTTCTCCTATAATTCACCCCTCCACTTT | CAWSVTRTGGFSYNSPLHF
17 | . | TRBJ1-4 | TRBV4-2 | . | TGTGCCAGCAGCCAAGTAACGAACAGACGAACTAATGAAAAACTGTTTTTT | CASSQVTNRRTNEKLFF
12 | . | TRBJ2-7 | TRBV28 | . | TGTGCCAGCAGTAATGAACAGAACGAGCAGTACTTC | CASSNEQNEQYF
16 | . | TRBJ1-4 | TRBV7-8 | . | TGTGCCAGCAGCCCCCGGGGGGGGGCGACTAATGAAAAACTGTTTTTT | CASSPRGGATNEKLFF
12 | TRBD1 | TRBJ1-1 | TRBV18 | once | TGTGCCAGCTCACCACGGACAGGGGGAGCTTTCTTT | CASSPRTGGAFF
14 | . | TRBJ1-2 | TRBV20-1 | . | TGCAGTGCTAGTAGGACGGGGCCGGGCTATGGCTACACCTTC | CSASRTGPGYGYTF